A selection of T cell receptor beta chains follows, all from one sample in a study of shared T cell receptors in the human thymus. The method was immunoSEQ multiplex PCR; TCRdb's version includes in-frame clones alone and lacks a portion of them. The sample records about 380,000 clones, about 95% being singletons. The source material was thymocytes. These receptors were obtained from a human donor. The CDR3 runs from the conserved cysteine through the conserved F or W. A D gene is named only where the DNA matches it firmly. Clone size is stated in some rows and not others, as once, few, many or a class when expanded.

CDR3aa: CASSCYSNQPQHF
CDR3nt: TGTGCCAGTAGCTGTTATAGCAATCAGCCCCAGCATTTT
v_gene: TRBV19
abundance: -
j_gene: TRBJ1-5
d_gene: -

CDR3aa: CASSLSPPGQLMGGANVLTF
CDR3nt: TGTGCCAGCAGTTTATCCCCCCCGGGACAGCTCATGGGTGGGGCCAACGTCCTGACTTTC
v_gene: TRBV28
abundance: -
j_gene: TRBJ2-6
d_gene: TRBD1

CDR3aa: CASSLVGQGLYEQYF
CDR3nt: TGTGCCAGCAGCTTGGTGGGACAGGGGCTCTACGAGCAGTACTTC
v_gene: TRBV5-6
abundance: -
j_gene: TRBJ2-7
d_gene: TRBD1

CDR3aa: CASSLIAKTYEQYF
CDR3nt: TGTGCCAGCAGCTTAATAGCGAAGACCTACGAGCAGTACTTC
v_gene: TRBV7-6
abundance: -
j_gene: TRBJ2-7
d_gene: -

CDR3aa: CASSSRTGVNTEAFF
CDR3nt: TGTGCCAGCAGTTCAAGGACAGGGGTGAACACTGAAGCTTTCTTT
v_gene: TRBV27
abundance: -
j_gene: TRBJ1-1
d_gene: TRBD1

CDR3aa: CASSLAGRDQPQHF
CDR3nt: TGTGCCAGCAGCCTGGCGGGACGGGATCAGCCCCAGCATTTT
v_gene: TRBV5-6
abundance: -
j_gene: TRBJ1-5
d_gene: -

CDR3aa: CASSLFLAAISYEQYF
CDR3nt: TGTGCCAGCAGTTTATTCCTAGCGGCCATCTCCTACGAGCAGTACTTC
v_gene: TRBV28
abundance: once
j_gene: TRBJ2-7
d_gene: TRBD2

CDR3aa: CASSLELGRGETQYF
CDR3nt: TGCGCCAGCAGCTTGGAACTCGGGAGGGGGGAGACCCAGTACTTC
v_gene: TRBV5-1
abundance: -
j_gene: TRBJ2-5
d_gene: TRBD2

CDR3aa: CASSFFVRTSYEQYF
CDR3nt: TGCGCCAGCAGCTTCTTTGTCAGGACCAGCTACGAGCAGTACTTC
v_gene: TRBV5-1
abundance: -
j_gene: TRBJ2-7
d_gene: -

CDR3aa: CASSPWRSVANTEAFF
CDR3nt: TGTGCCAGCAGCCCATGGAGGTCGGTTGCGAACACTGAAGCTTTCTTT
v_gene: TRBV5-4
abundance: -
j_gene: TRBJ1-1
d_gene: -

CDR3aa: CASSELRGIQPQHF
CDR3nt: TGTGCCAGCAGTGAATTGAGGGGGATTCAGCCCCAGCATTTT
v_gene: TRBV2
abundance: -
j_gene: TRBJ1-5
d_gene: -

CDR3aa: CASSLWLAGEPEQYF
CDR3nt: TGTGCCAGCAGTTTATGGTTAGCGGGAGAACCCGAGCAGTACTTC
v_gene: TRBV28
abundance: -
j_gene: TRBJ2-7
d_gene: TRBD2

CDR3aa: CASSPWGNNEQFF
CDR3nt: TGTGCCAGCAGTCCTTGGGGCAACAATGAGCAGTTCTTC
v_gene: TRBV6-5
abundance: -
j_gene: TRBJ2-1
d_gene: -

CDR3aa: CASRGPHDEQFF
CDR3nt: TGTGCCAGCAGGGGCCCTCACGATGAGCAGTTCTTC
v_gene: TRBV6-4
abundance: -
j_gene: TRBJ2-1
d_gene: -

CDR3aa: CASSNLAQGYEQYF
CDR3nt: TGTGCCAGCAGTAATCTAGCTCAGGGCTACGAGCAGTACTTC
v_gene: TRBV6-5
abundance: -
j_gene: TRBJ2-7
d_gene: -

CDR3aa: CAWSPRREGATSTEAFF
CDR3nt: TGTGCCTGGAGTCCCCGCAGGGAGGGGGCTACCAGCACTGAAGCTTTCTTT
v_gene: TRBV30
abundance: -
j_gene: TRBJ1-1
d_gene: TRBD1

CDR3aa: CASSLDGDRAGVQEQYF
CDR3nt: TGTGCCAGCAGCTTGGATGGGGACCGAGCGGGAGTCCAAGAGCAGTACTTC
v_gene: TRBV5-6
abundance: -
j_gene: TRBJ2-7
d_gene: TRBD2

CDR3aa: CASSGGLKTYEQYF
CDR3nt: TGTGCCAGCAGTGGAGGACTGAAAACCTACGAGCAGTACTTC
v_gene: TRBV6-1
abundance: -
j_gene: TRBJ2-7
d_gene: -

CDR3aa: CASSLFTGFARREKLFF
CDR3nt: TGTGCCAGCAGCTTGTTTACGGGGTTCGCCAGGAGGGAAAAACTGTTTTTT
v_gene: TRBV5-4
abundance: -
j_gene: TRBJ1-4
d_gene: -

CDR3aa: CASSLAAGGVNTEAFF
CDR3nt: TGCGCCAGCAGCTTGGCGGCAGGAGGGGTGAACACTGAAGCTTTCTTT
v_gene: TRBV5-1
abundance: -
j_gene: TRBJ1-1
d_gene: -

CDR3aa: CASSQAQGYGRASGRGPDTQYF
CDR3nt: TGTGCCAGCAGCCAAGCGCAGGGCTATGGTAGGGCTAGCGGGAGGGGCCCAGATACGCAGTATTTT
v_gene: TRBV14
abundance: once
j_gene: TRBJ2-3
d_gene: TRBD2

CDR3aa: CASTGLAGELFF
CDR3nt: TGTGCCAGCACCGGACTTGCTGGGGAGCTGTTTTTT
v_gene: TRBV27
abundance: -
j_gene: TRBJ2-2
d_gene: -

CDR3aa: CAISTEGPQPQHF
CDR3nt: TGTGCCATCAGCACCGAGGGCCCTCAGCCCCAGCATTTT
v_gene: TRBV10-3
abundance: -
j_gene: TRBJ1-5
d_gene: -

CDR3aa: CASSLPEGDTQYF
CDR3nt: TGTGCCAGCAGTCTCCCTGAGGGCGATACGCAGTATTTT
v_gene: TRBV27
abundance: -
j_gene: TRBJ2-3
d_gene: -

CDR3aa: CASSPDTGELFF
CDR3nt: TGTGCCAGCAGCCCGGACACCGGGGAGCTGTTTTTT
v_gene: TRBV7-9
abundance: -
j_gene: TRBJ2-2
d_gene: -

CDR3aa: CASSTRSGHLAGGPSDTQYF
CDR3nt: TGTGCCAGCAGTACTAGGTCTGGGCATTTAGCGGGAGGGCCCTCAGATACGCAGTATTTT
v_gene: TRBV2
abundance: -
j_gene: TRBJ2-3
d_gene: TRBD2

CDR3aa: CASSQVVALDSFTDTQYF
CDR3nt: TGTGCCAGCAGCCAAGTTGTGGCGCTGGACTCATTCACAGATACGCAGTATTTT
v_gene: TRBV14
abundance: -
j_gene: TRBJ2-3
d_gene: -

CDR3aa: CASSSRLATGGTDTQYF
CDR3nt: TGTGCCAGCAGTTCTCGACTAGCGACGGGAGGCACAGATACGCAGTATTTT
v_gene: TRBV27
abundance: -
j_gene: TRBJ2-3
d_gene: TRBD2

CDR3aa: CASSLTGGTEAFF
CDR3nt: TGTGCCAGCAGTTTGACAGGCGGCACTGAAGCTTTCTTT
v_gene: TRBV5-8
abundance: -
j_gene: TRBJ1-1
d_gene: -

CDR3aa: CASSQPPVYEQYF
CDR3nt: TGTGCCAGCAGCCAGCCGCCAGTCTACGAGCAGTACTTC
v_gene: TRBV16
abundance: -
j_gene: TRBJ2-7
d_gene: -

CDR3aa: CASSQDRVNYGYTF
CDR3nt: TGTGCCAGCAGCCAAGATAGAGTTAACTATGGCTACACCTTC
v_gene: TRBV14
abundance: once
j_gene: TRBJ1-2
d_gene: -

CDR3aa: CASSLNQTGNEQFF
CDR3nt: TGTGCCAGCAGTTTGAACCAAACCGGGAATGAGCAGTTCTTC
v_gene: TRBV27
abundance: -
j_gene: TRBJ2-1
d_gene: -

CDR3aa: CASRLTGQGAGDEQYF
CDR3nt: TGTGCCAGCAGGCTTACGGGGCAGGGGGCTGGGGACGAGCAGTACTTC
v_gene: TRBV7-3
abundance: -
j_gene: TRBJ2-7
d_gene: TRBD1

CDR3aa: CASSLEADSYEQYF
CDR3nt: TGCGCCAGCAGCTTGGAGGCAGACTCCTACGAGCAGTACTTC
v_gene: TRBV5-1
abundance: once
j_gene: TRBJ2-7
d_gene: -

CDR3aa: CASSEGDSGIADTQYF
CDR3nt: TGTGCCAGCAGTGAAGGGGATAGCGGGATTGCCGACACGCAGTATTTT
v_gene: TRBV25-1
abundance: -
j_gene: TRBJ2-3
d_gene: TRBD2

CDR3aa: CASSVATGTGGARGNTIYF
CDR3nt: TGTGCCAGCAGCGTAGCTACGGGGACAGGGGGCGCGAGAGGAAACACCATATATTTT
v_gene: TRBV9
abundance: -
j_gene: TRBJ1-3
d_gene: TRBD1

CDR3aa: CASSPNRAEAFF
CDR3nt: TGTGCCAGCAGCCCGAACCGGGCTGAAGCTTTCTTT
v_gene: TRBV6-5
abundance: -
j_gene: TRBJ1-1
d_gene: -

CDR3aa: CASSQGGGKFF
CDR3nt: TGTGCCAGCAGCCAGGGAGGGGGTAAGTTCTTC
v_gene: TRBV27
abundance: -
j_gene: TRBJ2-1
d_gene: -

CDR3aa: CASSQGIGGYGYTF
CDR3nt: TGCGCCAGCAGCCAAGGAATAGGAGGCTATGGCTACACCTTC
v_gene: TRBV4-1
abundance: once
j_gene: TRBJ1-2
d_gene: -

CDR3aa: CASKWSGSHNEQFF
CDR3nt: TGTGCCAGCAAGTGGAGCGGGAGCCACAATGAGCAGTTCTTC
v_gene: TRBV6-5
abundance: -
j_gene: TRBJ2-1
d_gene: TRBD2

CDR3aa: CAIKGVTERTSVGTQYF
CDR3nt: TGTGCCATCAAAGGGGTCACCGAAAGGACTAGCGTGGGGACCCAGTACTTC
v_gene: TRBV10-3
abundance: -
j_gene: TRBJ2-5
d_gene: TRBD2

CDR3aa: CASSVGQHTDTQYF
CDR3nt: TGTGCCAGCAGCGTCGGCCAGCACACAGATACGCAGTATTTT
v_gene: TRBV27
abundance: -
j_gene: TRBJ2-3
d_gene: -

CDR3aa: CASSYSAADSYEQYF
CDR3nt: TGTGCCAGCAGTTACTCGGCGGCCGACTCCTACGAGCAGTACTTC
v_gene: TRBV6-5
abundance: -
j_gene: TRBJ2-7
d_gene: -

CDR3aa: CASSPLREGSYEQYF
CDR3nt: TGCGCCAGCAGCCCCCTGCGGGAGGGGTCCTACGAGCAGTACTTC
v_gene: TRBV4-1
abundance: -
j_gene: TRBJ2-7
d_gene: TRBD2